Listed below are T cell receptor beta chains from one sample, sequenced in a study of shared clonotypes between healthy human individuals. Method: immunoSEQ multiplex PCR; TCRdb's copy keeps in-frame clones and lacks some. The data hold some 2.4 million clones, with 80% to 95% observed a single time. The sample consisted of naive CD4+ T cells from PBMCs. The receptors were gathered from a man aged 18 to 29 in good health. Some clones in this sample may be carry-over from other donors' samples. Both conserved end residues are part of each CDR3. The D gene is left open where the match is weak. Size is omitted from some rows. Given values are once, few, many or a class for expanded clones.

CDR3 DNA	CDR3 protein	clone size	V gene	J gene	D gene	CDR3 length
TGTGCCAGCAGCTTAGAGGACAGGGGAGAAACAACTAATGAAAAACTGTTTTTT	CASSLEDRGETTNEKLFF	NA	TRBV7-9	TRBJ1-4	TRBD1	18
TGCGCCAGCATGGTCCCAGGAAATGCGGCCGGGGAGCTGTTTTTT	CASMVPGNAAGELFF	NA	TRBV5-1	TRBJ2-2	NA	15
TGTGCCAGCAGCTTCCCGGACCTAAGCACCGGGGAGCTGTTTTTT	CASSFPDLSTGELFF	NA	TRBV5-5	TRBJ2-2	NA	15
TGTGCCATCAGTCCACCCGGGGTTAACTATGGCTACACCTTC	CAISPPGVNYGYTF	few	TRBV10-3	TRBJ1-2	NA	14
TGTGCCAGCAGTTCGCTCCAAGAATCCCCTCTTACCGGCTACACCTTC	CASSSLQESPLTGYTF	NA	TRBV28	TRBJ1-2	NA	16
TGTGCCAGCAGGACCTGGGGTCCTGGGCTCGATCAGCCCCAGCATTTT	CASRTWGPGLDQPQHF	once	TRBV28	TRBJ1-5	NA	16
TGTGCCAGCAGTACCAGCGGGGGGGACACCGGGGAGCTGTTTTTT	CASSTSGGDTGELFF	NA	TRBV6-6	TRBJ2-2	TRBD2	15
TGTGCCCACCAGGCCGACTCTGGAAACACCATATATTTT	CAHQADSGNTIYF	NA	TRBV30	TRBJ1-3	NA	13
TGTGCCAGCAGTTACGAGGGGACGGACCCCTACGAGCAGTACTTC	CASSYEGTDPYEQYF	NA	TRBV6-5	TRBJ2-7	NA	15
TGTGCCAGCAGTTTTGGGACTTACCTCAGGGGGGACGAAAAACTGTTTTTT	CASSFGTYLRGDEKLFF	NA	TRBV28	TRBJ1-4	TRBD1	17
TGTGCCTGGAGTCTGGGCGGGAGTGAAGATACGCAGTATTTT	CAWSLGGSEDTQYF	NA	TRBV30	TRBJ2-3	TRBD2	14
TGCGCCAGCATCAAACACCCGGGACAGGGGGCGATGGCTGAAGCTTTCTTT	CASIKHPGQGAMAEAFF	NA	TRBV5-1	TRBJ1-1	TRBD1	17
TGTGCCAGCAGTGAACCGACCCCGAGGCGGCTGTTTTTT	CASSEPTPRRLFF	few	TRBV25-1	TRBJ1-4	NA	13
TGTGCCAGCAGTGAATTAGGGGCGGGGAACTATGGCTACACCTTC	CASSELGAGNYGYTF	NA	TRBV6-1	TRBJ1-2	NA	15
TGTGCCAGCAGCTTGGTTAGTAGTTCGTTCTACAATGAGCAGTTCTTC	CASSLVSSSFYNEQFF	once	TRBV5-6	TRBJ2-1	NA	16
TGTGCCAGCCGGGGGACAGGCTCCTACAATGAGCAGTTCTTC	CASRGTGSYNEQFF	NA	TRBV6-1	TRBJ2-1	TRBD1	14
TGCGCCAGCAGCCAAATGGGGGCTCCTAAAAACATTCAGTACTTC	CASSQMGAPKNIQYF	NA	TRBV4-1	TRBJ2-4	NA	15
TGTGCCAGCTCGGACGGAGGGGAGGAGCAGTACTTC	CASSDGGEEQYF	NA	TRBV18	TRBJ2-7	NA	12
TGTGCCAGCAGCTCTCAAGGGGGAGTGCTAGATACGCAGTATTTT	CASSSQGGVLDTQYF	NA	TRBV7-2	TRBJ2-3	NA	15
TGTGCCAGCAGCTACCGGGGGTCAGATACGCAGTATTTT	CASSYRGSDTQYF	NA	TRBV7-3	TRBJ2-3	NA	13
TGTGCCAGCAGCGTAGTAGGTGGGGGGAACTCCTACAATGAGCAGTTCTTC	CASSVVGGGNSYNEQFF	NA	TRBV9	TRBJ2-1	NA	17
TGTGCCAGCGGGGGGGTTTCAGCGGGCACTGAAGCTTTCTTT	CASGGVSAGTEAFF	NA	TRBV28	TRBJ1-1	NA	14
TGTGCCAGCAGTCCCCCGGGACTAGCCTCGTCCGAGCAGTACTTC	CASSPPGLASSEQYF	NA	TRBV28	TRBJ2-7	TRBD2	15
TGTGCCAGCAGGAAAGCGGGAGTCTCCTACGAGCAGTACTTC	CASRKAGVSYEQYF	NA	TRBV28	TRBJ2-7	TRBD2	14
TGTGCCAGCAGCTTATCGGGTCTGGGCCTGGACATTCAGTACTTC	CASSLSGLGLDIQYF	NA	TRBV7-3	TRBJ2-4	NA	15
TGTGCCAGCAGCTTCGGGTATACAGGGGGAGGCGAGCAGTACTTC	CASSFGYTGGGEQYF	NA	TRBV11-2	TRBJ2-7	TRBD1	15
TGTGCCAGCAGCTTAGAGGGTGAGCAGTACTTC	CASSLEGEQYF	NA	TRBV11-2	TRBJ2-5	NA	11
TGCGCCAGCAGCTATTTAGTCCAAGAGACCCAGTACTTC	CASSYLVQETQYF	few	TRBV5-1	TRBJ2-5	NA	13